The 30 T cell receptor beta chains below were found in one sample sequenced in a study of T-cell memory formation after mild COVID-19. Each CDR3 protein is one row after TCRdb ran MiXCR on the 5' RACE reads. The sample lists around 340,000 distinct CDR3 sequences; more than 20% were seen once. The specimen sequenced was PBMCs or a T cell subset sorted from them (not recorded which). These TCRs come from an adult woman who had mild COVID-19 (a few samples of this study predate the infection). Cell type and time point are not known.

This clonotype was recorded a few times. This chain uses TRBV5-6 with TRBJ1-1; 7 nucleotides align to TRBD1. Germline CDR1 SGHDT, CDR2 YYEEEE. The CDR3 length is 14 residues. With 5 bases clipped from V and 4 bases from J, the junction kept 8 bases outside the gene matches. The CDR3 bases are TGTGCCAGCAGGAACAGGGGTTTTGGCACTGAAGCTTTCTTT. It codes for CASRNRGFGTEAFF.

This clonotype came up a few times. CDR3 protein: CASSLGQQIQETQYF. In DNA form, the CDR3 reads TGTGCCAGCAGCCTGGGACAGCAGATACAAGAGACCCAGTACTTC. The gene calls are TRBV7-9 and TRBJ2-5; 7 nucleotides agree with TRBD1. Trimming cost V 5 bases and J 2 bases; bases outside gene matches: 8. CDR3 length: 15 residues. CDR1 and CDR2 from the germline V gene are SEHNR and FQNEAQ (reference sequence).

This chain connects TRBV7-2 to TRBJ1-3, with D tentatively TRBD1 (6 bases). There are 13 residues in the CDR3. Germline CDR1 SGHTA, CDR2 FQGNSA. V lost 5 bases and J 9 bases, leaving 14 bases between the germline ends. The CDR3 is CASSQQGMATIYF. The DNA of the CDR3 is TGTGCCAGCAGCCAACAGGGTATGGCCACCATATATTTT. Filled out from reference TRBV7-2 and TRBJ1-3, the complete variable domain reads GAGVSQSPSNKVTEKGKDVELRCDPISGHTALYWYRQSLGQGLEFLIYFQGNSAPDKSGLPSDRFSAERTGGSVSTLTIQRTQQEDSAVYLCASSQQGMATIYFGEGSWLTVV.

The V and J genes are TRBV12-3 or TRBV12-4 and TRBJ1-3; no clear D gene. This CDR3 is built from 15 residues. The ends were cut back, 4 bases at V and 2 bases at J, with 12 bases in the middle. This CDR3 reads CASSSVLTAGNTIYF. The DNA for the CDR3 is TGTGCCAGCAGTTCCGTATTAACAGCTGGAAACACCATATATTTT.

This clonotype was counted ten times or more. The chain is built from TRBV7-2 and TRBJ2-7; D gene uncertain. Germline assignment: CDR1 SGHTA and CDR2 FQGNSA. The CDR3 has 11 residues. Trimming took off 3 bases at V and 3 bases at J, with 3 bases between the two ends. CDR3 in amino acids: CASSFDYEQYF. The CDR3 DNA reads TGTGCCAGCAGCTTTGACTACGAGCAGTACTTC. Using reference TRBV7-2 and TRBJ2-7 for the parts outside the CDR3, the full variable domain is GAGVSQSPSNKVTEKGKDVELRCDPISGHTALYWYRQSLGQGLEFLIYFQGNSAPDKSGLPSDRFSAERTGGSVSTLTIQRTQQEDSAVYLCASSFDYEQYFGPGTRLTVT.

There are a few counts of this clonotype. The chain carries TRBV5-1 and TRBJ2-3, with D hard to call. This CDR3 is 12 amino acids long. V lost 5 bases, J lost 5 bases, and 9 bases lay in between. CDR1 SGHRS and CDR2 YFSETQ come from the germline V gene. The CDR3 here is CASRWFLDTQYF. In DNA, the CDR3 is TGCGCCAGCAGGTGGTTTTTAGATACGCAGTATTTT.

The gene calls are TRBV24-1 and TRBJ2-5; 8 nucleotides align to TRBD2. Germline V gene lookup returns CDR1 KGHDR and CDR2 SFDVKD. The V and J ends lost 4 bases and 6 bases, in that order; junction bases with no gene match: 6. The CDR3 loop spans 14 amino acids. For the CDR3, the DNA is TGTGCCACCAGTGAAACGAGCGGGAGAAAGACCCAGTACTTC. It is translated as CATSETSGRKTQYF.

The rearrangement joins TRBV12-3 or TRBV12-4 to TRBJ2-7; D is unresolved. The CDR3 has 12 amino acids. The V gene lost 3 bases and the J gene lost 5 bases, with 8 bases spanning the gap. CDR3 in amino acids: CASSLWQNEQYF. The DNA of the CDR3 is TGTGCCAGCAGTTTGTGGCAGAACGAGCAGTACTTC.

V usage is TRBV12-3 or TRBV12-4 and J usage is TRBJ2-7, with unresolved D. This CDR3 spans 12 amino acids. Trimming took 7 bases from V and 5 from J, leaving 12 bases between them. CDR3 protein: CASMDYEDEQYF. The CDR3 DNA is TGTGCCAGCATGGATTATGAGGACGAGCAGTACTTC.

This clonotype was observed a handful of times. The chain combines TRBV28 with TRBJ2-7; TRBD1 is a possible D gene (5 bases). V lost 7 bases, J lost 1 base, and 11 bases lay in between. Germline CDR1 reads MDHEN; CDR2 reads SYDVKM. CDR3 length: 13 amino acids. In DNA form, the CDR3 reads TGTGCCAGCAAGACAGCTAATTCCTACGAGCAGTACTTC. Translated: CASKTANSYEQYF.

This clonotype was seen only a few times. V and J are TRBV5-1 and TRBJ2-7; 9 bases are a match to TRBD1. The CDR3 runs 13 residues. Looked up from germline, CDR1 is SGHRS and CDR2 is YFSETQ. The V segment lost 6 bases and the J segment 3 bases; nucleotides outside the gene matches: 4. The CDR3 region has the DNA TGCGCCAGCAACCGGGACAGGGACTACGAGCAGTACTTC. Residues: CASNRDRDYEQYF.

This clonotype was detected a few times. V usage is TRBV9 and J usage is TRBJ1-2; D is unclear. CDR1 is SGDLS and CDR2 is YYNGEE in the germline V gene. Trimming removed 3 bases from V and 7 bases from J, with 13 bases in between. This CDR3 contains 13 residues. The CDR3 region is CASSEPGRVGYTF. CDR3 sequence (DNA): TGTGCCAGCAGCGAGCCCGGCCGGGTTGGCTACACCTTC.

The chain uses TRBV12-3 or TRBV12-4 and TRBJ2-1; 8 nucleotides align to TRBD2. Germline trimming cut 2 bases from V and 4 bases from J; bases unmatched to any gene: 4. This CDR3 has 15 amino acids. CDR3 coding DNA: TGTGCCAGCAGTTTAAGTCCTAGCGGGTACAATGAGCAGTTCTTC. This codes for CASSLSPSGYNEQFF.

J is TRBJ2-3 and V is TRBV6-5; possibly TRBD2 for D (6 bases). The CDR3 loop spans 15 amino acids. Germline CDR1 reads MNHEY; CDR2 reads SVGAGI. V was trimmed by 7 bases and J by 4 bases, leaving 18 bases between them. CDR3 residues: CASTASRTSPDTQYF. The CDR3 nucleotides are TGTGCCAGCACGGCTTCTCGCACTAGCCCAGATACGCAGTATTTT.

In its sample, this clonotype was seen a few times. The chain links TRBV18 to TRBJ2-3; tentative D call: TRBD1 (5 bases). The CDR3 extends over 15 amino acids. The germline V gene has CDR1 KGHSH and CDR2 LQKENI. V lost 1 base, J lost 2 bases, and 10 bases lay in between. CDR3 in DNA: TGTGCCAGCTCACCACGTTCAGGGAACACAGATACGCAGTATTTT. This encodes CASSPRSGNTDTQYF.

A few counts support this clonotype. The rearrangement links TRBV20-1 to TRBJ2-7; D remains ambiguous. CDR1 is DFQATT, CDR2 SNEGSKA, per germline (reference sequence). Trimming pared 5 bases from V and 0 bases from J, leaving 8 bases between. The CDR3 has 12 amino acids. The CDR3 region is CSAVLDSYEQYF. The CDR3 nucleotides read TGCAGTGCTGTTCTCGACTCCTACGAGCAGTACTTC.

The genes are TRBV6-6 and TRBJ2-3, with 8 bases aligning to TRBD2. This CDR3 has 14 residues. V dropped 9 bases and J dropped 5; count of bases not matched to a gene: 10. Germline values: CDR1 MNHNY, CDR2 SVGAGI (reference sequence). Here the CDR3 reads CASSRGGSVDTQYF. CDR3 sequence (DNA): TGTGCCAGTTCCCGCGGGGGGTCGGTAGATACGCAGTATTTT.

The chain recombines TRBV7-9 with TRBJ2-1; D may be TRBD1 or TRBD2 (7 bases each). CDR3 size: 16 residues. From germline, CDR1 is SEHNR and CDR2 FQNEAQ (reference sequence). Trimming removed 0 bases from V and 6 bases from J, with 15 bases in between. DNA of the CDR3: TGTGCCAGCAGCTTAGCCAGGGGGGGCGCAGGCAATGAGCAGTTCTTC. Translated: CASSLARGGAGNEQFF.

This clonotype was seen ten or more times. This rearrangement joins TRBV4-1 to TRBJ2-1; D is tentatively TRBD1 or TRBD2 (5 bases each). V was clipped by 2 bases and J by 9 bases, with 17 bases between them. From germline, CDR1 is MGHRA and CDR2 YSYEKL. This CDR3 region has 15 residues. The CDR3 loop reads CASSQNLGGGGEQFF. DNA for the CDR3: TGCGCCAGCAGCCAAAATCTGGGTGGGGGTGGTGAGCAGTTCTTC.

J is TRBJ2-1 and V is TRBV27; D gene uncertain. V lost 7 bases and J lost 3, with 13 bases in between. Germline CDR1 reads MNHEY; CDR2 reads SMNVEV (reference sequence). The CDR3 sequence is 14 residues long. CDR3 region: CASNSLGFYNEQFF. The CDR3 bases are TGTGCCAGCAACTCGCTAGGTTTCTACAATGAGCAGTTCTTC.

This clonotype was detected only a few times. The chain is built from TRBV29-1 and TRBJ2-7; 8 positions agree with TRBD1. Unmatched junction bases numbered 6, after V lost 2 bases and J lost 6 bases. Germline V gene sequence: CDR1 SQVTM, CDR2 ANQGSEA. The CDR3 length is 13 residues. CDR3 sequence: CSVERQGAGEQYF. The CDR3 nucleotides are TGCAGCGTTGAACGGCAGGGGGCTGGCGAGCAGTACTTC.

The chain links TRBV30 to TRBJ2-1; D unclear. The CDR3 contains 12 residues. V was shortened by 0 bases and J by 9 bases, with 9 bases between the two germline ends. The V gene's germline CDR1 is GTSNPN and CDR2 SVGIG (reference sequence). CDR3 sequence: CAWSVEPSEQFF. CDR3 sequence (DNA): TGTGCCTGGAGTGTCGAACCCAGTGAGCAGTTCTTC.

This chain links TRBV6-2 or TRBV6-3 with TRBJ2-7; D gene uncertain. Germline CDR1 reads MNHEY; CDR2 reads SVGEGT. This CDR3 has 12 residues. V lost 8 bases and J 4 bases, leaving 12 bases between the germline ends. Here the CDR3 reads CASDKGEYEQYF. The DNA of the CDR3 is TGTGCCAGCGACAAGGGCGAGTACGAGCAGTACTTC.

This clonotype has ten or more counts. The chain is built from TRBV7-9 and TRBJ2-7; D unresolved. The germline CDR1 and CDR2 sequences are SEHNR and FQNEAQ (reference sequence). The V end was cut by 5 bases, the J end by 6 bases, with 14 bases between. The CDR3 has 13 residues. CDR3 DNA: TGTGCCAGCAGCCCCTACACAGTGGGCGAGCAGTACTTC. As protein: CASSPYTVGEQYF.

The chain joins TRBV7-9 to TRBJ2-7; 7 bases map to TRBD1. This CDR3 spans 13 amino acids. Per the germline V gene, CDR1 is SEHNR and CDR2 is FQNEAQ (reference sequence). Unmatched junction bases numbered 5, after V lost 6 bases and J lost 3 bases. CDR3 DNA sequence: TGTGCCAGCAGAACCACAGGGGTCTACGAGCAGTACTTC. Its translation: CASRTTGVYEQYF.

The chain recombines TRBV7-6 with TRBJ1-1; a weak D match, TRBD1 (5 bases). This CDR3 has 15 residues. Germline V gene data show CDR1 as SGHVS and CDR2 as FNYEAQ. The V gene lost 5 bases and the J gene lost 0 bases, with 13 bases spanning the gap. The CDR3: CASSDRGDLNTEAFF. In nucleotides, the CDR3 is TGTGCCAGCAGCGACCGAGGGGATCTGAACACTGAAGCTTTCTTT.

The genes are TRBV24-1 and TRBJ2-1; 13 bases match TRBD2. V lost 4 bases and J lost 6; bases outside the gene matches: 17. The CDR3 consists of 20 residues. CDR1 is KGHDR, CDR2 SFDVKD, per germline. This chain's CDR3 is CATSDRAGGTSGKLGNEQFF. DNA of the CDR3: TGTGCCACCAGTGACCGCGCAGGGGGGACTAGCGGGAAACTTGGCAATGAGCAGTTCTTC.

In its sample, this clonotype was seen a few times. This chain uses TRBV2 with TRBJ2-3, with TRBD2 identical over 11 bases. The germline V gene has CDR1 SNHLY and CDR2 FYNNEI. Unmatched junction bases numbered 3, after V lost 6 bases and J lost 4 bases. CDR3 length: 14 residues. The CDR3 here is CASRTSGSSDTQYF. The CDR3 coding sequence is TGTGCCAGCAGAACTAGCGGGAGCTCAGATACGCAGTATTTT.

This clonotype was observed a handful of times. This chain uses TRBV27 with TRBJ1-2; D perhaps matches TRBD1 (5 bases). The CDR3 is 15 residues long. The ends were cut back, 5 bases at V and 7 bases at J, with 20 bases in the middle. Germline loops: CDR1 MNHEY, CDR2 SMNVEV (reference sequence). CDR3 protein: CASSATVPFGGGYTF. For the CDR3, the DNA is TGTGCCAGCAGTGCTACCGTCCCTTTCGGGGGTGGCTACACCTTC.

This clonotype was counted between two and nine times. The rearrangement links TRBV5-1 to TRBJ1-1; a weak D match, TRBD1 (5 bases). Germline CDR1 is SGHRS and CDR2 is YFSETQ. The ends were cut back, 4 bases at V and 3 bases at J, with 22 bases in the middle. The CDR3 totals 17 residues. This CDR3 is CASSVYPGVPRDTEAFF. The CDR3 DNA reads as TGCGCCAGCAGCGTATATCCGGGGGTACCAAGGGACACTGAAGCTTTCTTT.